These 30 T cell receptor beta chains share one sample of origin, sequenced in a study of T cell repertoires in cytomegalovirus infection. TCRdb ran MiXCR on the reads and lists one entry per CDR3 protein. This sample has about 230,000 distinct CDR3 sequences, with 6.5% found just once. The sequencing input was PBMCs. The source is a human donor in good health (CMV status not recorded). Some clones in this sample may be carry-over from other donors' samples.

This clonotype appeared many times. The rearrangement links TRBV6-2 or TRBV6-3 to TRBJ2-1, with 9 bases identical to TRBD2. In germline, CDR1 is MNHEY, CDR2 SVGEGT. The CDR3 spans 15 residues. With 5 bases clipped from V and 6 bases from J, the junction kept 8 bases outside the gene matches. CDR3 bases: TGTGCCAGCAGTCCTCGACTAGCGGACAGCAATGAGCAGTTCTTC. As protein: CASSPRLADSNEQFF.

V and J are TRBV30 and TRBJ1-1; D is unclear. Per germline, CDR1 GTSNPN and CDR2 SVGIG (reference sequence). The CDR3 has 12 residues. The V end lost 0 bases, the J end lost 10 bases, and 12 bases lay between the germline ends. Here the CDR3 DNA reads TGTGCCTGGAGTGTACTCTCTCTCTCAGCTTTCTTT. Translated, it gives CAWSVLSLSAFF.

This clonotype was picked up many times. CDR3 residues: CASSLSHFPGRDEQFF. Here the CDR3 DNA reads TGTGCCAGCAGCTTATCCCACTTCCCGGGACGAGATGAGCAGTTCTTC. This chain connects TRBV11-2 to TRBJ2-1; either TRBD1 or TRBD2 may supply D (5 bases each). This CDR3 has 16 residues. V was clipped by 2 bases and J by 8 bases, with 19 bases between them. The germline V gene has CDR1 SGHAT and CDR2 FQNNGV.

The sample holds many counts of this clonotype. The chain has TRBV12-3 or TRBV12-4 and TRBJ2-7; 10 bases are shared with TRBD1. The CDR3 loop spans 15 amino acids. Unmatched junction bases numbered 7, after V lost 5 bases and J lost 3 bases. CDR3 protein: CASSPSGTGDYEQYF. In DNA, the CDR3 is TGTGCCAGCAGTCCTTCCGGGACAGGGGACTACGAGCAGTACTTC.

In this sample, this clonotype turned up many times. This chain links TRBV29-1 with TRBJ2-2; the match to TRBD2 covers 11 bases. The length of the CDR3 is 16 residues. Germline loops: CDR1 SQVTM, CDR2 ANQGSEA. The V segment lost 1 base and the J segment 0 bases; nucleotides outside the gene matches: 1. CDR3 bases: TGCAGCGTTGAAGGACTAGCGGGACCGAACACCGGGGAGCTGTTTTTT. The encoded protein is CSVEGLAGPNTGELFF.

This clonotype came up a few times. The chain uses TRBV20-1 and TRBJ2-1, with D unclear. The CDR3 has 12 residues. The V gene's germline CDR1 is DFQATT and CDR2 SNEGSKA (reference sequence). Trimming cost V 3 bases and J 3 bases, with 6 bases left between them. In DNA, the CDR3 is TGCAGTGCTAGGTCAGACTACAATGAGCAGTTCTTC. It specifies CSARSDYNEQFF.

In its sample, this clonotype was seen many times. The V call is TRBV4-3, the J call TRBJ1-2; D uncertain. V was trimmed by 0 bases and J by 8 bases, leaving 13 bases between them. The CDR3 is 14 amino acids. CDR1 is LGHNA and CDR2 is YSLEER in the germline V gene. CDR3 coding DNA: TGCGCCAGCAGCCAAGAACCGGGTCTCGGCGGCTACACCTTC. Translation gives CASSQEPGLGGYTF.

This clonotype came up many times. The chain uses TRBV6-2 or TRBV6-3 and TRBJ1-3, with a possible D match to TRBD1 (6 bases). The V gene's germline CDR1 is MNHEY and CDR2 SVGEGT. This CDR3 comprises 15 residues. V lost 7 bases, J lost 3 bases, and 16 bases lay in between. The CDR3 region has the DNA TGTGCCAGCAAGAGACAGGCCCGCGTTGGAAACACCATATATTTT. Protein sequence: CASKRQARVGNTIYF.

This clonotype occurred many times. This rearrangement joins TRBV2 to TRBJ1-5, with TRBD1 identical over 10 bases. This CDR3 region has 13 residues. From germline, CDR1 is SNHLY and CDR2 FYNNEI. CDR3 in amino acids: CAGQGDSNQPQHF. CDR3 nucleotide sequence: TGTGCTGGACAGGGGGATAGCAATCAGCCCCAGCATTTT. Drawing the rest from reference TRBV2 and TRBJ1-5, the complete variable domain is EPEVTQTPSHQVTQMGQEVILRCVPISNHLYFYWYRQILGQKVEFLVSFYNNEISEKSEIFDDQFSVERPDGSNFTLKIRSTKLEDSAMYFCAGQGDSNQPQHFGDGTRLSIL.

This clonotype has a handful of counts. V is TRBV6-6 and J is TRBJ2-7, with TRBD2 matching 13 bases. Trimming cost V 5 bases and J 7 bases; bases outside gene matches: 11. The V gene's germline CDR1 is MNHNY and CDR2 SVGAGI (reference sequence). The CDR3 is 16 residues long. CDR3 bases: TGTGCCAGCAGTCCCGGGACTAGCGGGGCGATCGTGGAGCAGTACTTC. Its translation is CASSPGTSGAIVEQYF.

In its sample, this clonotype was seen many times. The rearrangement uses TRBV11-2 and TRBJ1-6; 7 bases are shared with TRBD1. Per germline, CDR1 SGHAT and CDR2 FQNNGV. Losses at the gene ends were 2 bases for V and 7 bases for J; bases not matched to a gene: 8. This CDR3 is built from 16 residues. The CDR3 reads CASSLRNRGRNSPLHF. The DNA for the CDR3 is TGTGCCAGCAGCTTAAGGAACAGGGGTAGGAATTCACCCCTCCACTTT.

The table lists this clonotype with many counts. The CDR3 protein is CASSLELAGGPGNTIYF. In nucleotides, the CDR3 is TGTGCCAGCAGCTTGGAGCTCGCCGGGGGGCCTGGAAACACCATATATTTT. The chain recombines TRBV5-5 with TRBJ1-3, with D possibly matching TRBD1 (6 bases). The V and J ends lost 0 bases and 2 bases respectively, with 15 bases between them. This CDR3 region has 17 residues. The V gene's germline CDR1 is SGHKS and CDR2 YYEKEE (reference sequence).

This clonotype has ten or more counts. The chain is built from TRBV12-3 or TRBV12-4 and TRBJ1-6; D is undetermined. V lost 3 bases and J 7 bases, leaving 7 bases between the germline ends. The CDR3 consists of 13 residues. CDR3 protein: CASSLNSNSPLHF. The CDR3 DNA is TGTGCCAGCAGTTTGAATTCGAATTCACCCCTCCACTTT.

This clonotype has a count of ten or more. The rearrangement uses TRBV6-1 and TRBJ1-6; 9 bases are a match to TRBD1. Germline V gene data show CDR1 as MNHNS and CDR2 as SASEGT. V trimming: 8 bases; J trimming: 8 bases; junction bases outside the gene matches: 13. The CDR3 has 16 residues. The CDR3, as DNA: TGTGCCAGCTTCCCCGGGGACAGGGTTATGTATTCACCCCTCCACTTT. It specifies CASFPGDRVMYSPLHF.

The chain combines TRBV5-1 with TRBJ1-1; no definite D call. V lost 4 bases to trimming and J lost 9 bases, with 13 bases between them. This CDR3 has 12 amino acids. Germline CDR1 is SGHRS and CDR2 is YFSETQ. CDR3 region: CASSLSNSKAFF. Written as DNA, the CDR3 is TGCGCCAGCAGCCTATCGAATTCTAAAGCTTTCTTT.

This clonotype was observed many times. The chain employs TRBV11-3 and TRBJ2-1; D is tentatively TRBD1 or TRBD2 (7 bases each). V dropped 4 bases and J dropped 2 bases, with 15 bases sitting between them. Germline CDR1 and CDR2: SGHNT and YENEEA. The CDR3 length is 16 residues. The CDR3 DNA sequence: TGTGCCAGCAGCTCAGGGGGGGACGTGGCCTACAATGAGCAGTTCTTC. Encoded protein: CASSSGGDVAYNEQFF.

This clonotype was seen many times. The rearrangement joins TRBV12-3 or TRBV12-4 to TRBJ2-5, with 7 bases matching TRBD2. J lost 2 bases, V lost 8 bases, and 8 bases had no gene match. The CDR3 length is 14 residues. CDR3 loop: CASAPSGLQETQYF. The DNA for the CDR3 is TGTGCCAGCGCCCCCTCGGGACTACAAGAGACCCAGTACTTC.

There are many counts of this clonotype. V usage is TRBV7-6 and J usage is TRBJ2-3, with D perhaps matching TRBD1 or TRBD2 (5 bases each). The CDR3 has 17 residues. Germline V lookup: CDR1 SGHVS, CDR2 FNYEAQ. Trimming removed 5 bases at V and 0 bases at J, with 18 bases between. The CDR3 nucleotides read TGTGCCAGCAGCGCCGGGGCCGGGACGCCTAGCACAGATACGCAGTATTTT. The encoded protein is CASSAGAGTPSTDTQYF.

This clonotype was found many times. The V and J genes are TRBV4-2 and TRBJ2-2; the match to TRBD1 covers 9 bases. V shed 4 bases, J shed 2 bases, and the junction held 2 bases outside the gene matches. This CDR3 contains 15 residues. Germline values: CDR1 LGHNA, CDR2 YNFKEQ. This CDR3 is CASSRTGVNTGELFF. Written as DNA, the CDR3 is TGTGCCAGCAGCCGGACAGGGGTTAACACCGGGGAGCTGTTTTTT.

Ten or more counts support this clonotype. The chain recombines TRBV7-6 with TRBJ2-3; D is possibly TRBD1 or TRBD2 (8 bases each). Germline CDR1 and CDR2: SGHVS and FNYEAQ. V lost 4 bases and J lost 5, with 22 bases in between. There are 17 residues in the CDR3. The CDR3 sequence is CASSSRGGQALGDTQYF. In nucleotides, the CDR3 is TGTGCCAGCAGCTCCCGGGGGGGACAGGCCCTTGGAGATACGCAGTATTTT.

V usage is TRBV5-1 and J usage is TRBJ2-7; no reliable D call. The V gene's germline CDR1 is SGHRS and CDR2 YFSETQ. The V end was cut by 0 bases, the J end by 3 bases, with 10 bases between. There are 14 residues in the CDR3. CDR3 loop: CASSLGQQDYEQYF. CDR3 nucleotide sequence: TGCGCCAGCAGCTTGGGGCAGCAAGACTACGAGCAGTACTTC.

This sequence joins TRBV25-1 and TRBJ1-1; D perhaps matches TRBD1 (6 bases). V lost 4 bases and J 6 bases, leaving 12 bases between the germline ends. The CDR3 is made up of 13 amino acids. From germline, CDR1 is MGHDK and CDR2 SYGVNS. CDR3 in amino acids: CASSAGAGAEAFF. The CDR3, as DNA: TGTGCCAGCAGTGCGGGGGCCGGGGCTGAAGCTTTCTTT.

This clonotype was picked up many times. The chain uses TRBV5-6 and TRBJ1-2; 7 nucleotides line up with TRBD1. V shed 4 bases and J 6 bases; nucleotides not matched to a gene: 6. Per the germline V gene, CDR1 is SGHDT and CDR2 is YYEEEE. This CDR3 has 13 residues. The DNA of the CDR3 is TGTGCCAGCAGCCACGACAGGGTCAATGGCTACACCTTC. Protein: CASSHDRVNGYTF.

In its sample, this clonotype was seen many times. This chain links TRBV30 with TRBJ1-6, with no clear D. This CDR3 region has 11 residues. Trimming stripped 3 bases from V and 9 bases from J, with 6 bases between. Per the germline V gene, CDR1 is GTSNPN and CDR2 is SVGIG (reference sequence). CDR3 DNA: TGTGCCTGGAGGTCGGGTTCACCCCTCCACTTT. This encodes CAWRSGSPLHF.

The rearrangement links TRBV29-1 to TRBJ1-5; the match to TRBD1 covers 8 bases. The CDR3 loop spans 13 amino acids. Germline V CDR1 and CDR2: SQVTM, ANQGSEA. After removal of 7 bases from V and 6 bases from J, the junction contained 8 bases not matched to a gene. The CDR3 DNA reads TGCAGCGCCTGGACAGGGTCCGGTCAGCCCCAGCATTTT. Encoded protein: CSAWTGSGQPQHF. The whole variable domain, filled in from reference TRBV29-1 and TRBJ1-5, reads SAVISQKPSRDICQRGTSLTIQCQVDSQVTMMFWYRQQPGQSLTLIATANQGSEATYESGFVIDKFPISRPNLTFSTLTVSNMSPEDSSIYLCSAWTGSGQPQHFGDGTRLSIL.

This clonotype was found many times. The chain uses TRBV6-2 or TRBV6-3 and TRBJ1-1; maybe TRBD1 (5 bases). The CDR3 spans 12 residues. The germline CDR1 and CDR2 sequences are MNHEY and SVGEGT. V lost 8 bases to trimming and J lost 3 bases, with 10 bases between them. The CDR3 DNA follows: TGTGCCAGCGGGACTCTGGACACTGAAGCTTTCTTT. Protein sequence: CASGTLDTEAFF.

This clonotype was seen repeatedly, ten times or more. The chain links TRBV14 to TRBJ2-5; D possibly corresponds to TRBD1 (6 bases). Trimming shortened V by 1 base and J by 0 bases, and 12 bases separated the two germline ends. This CDR3 has 16 amino acids. Per germline, CDR1 SGHDN and CDR2 FVKESK. CDR3 amino acids: CASSQAGTSYQETQYF. CDR3 nucleotide sequence: TGTGCCAGCAGCCAAGCCGGGACATCGTACCAAGAGACCCAGTACTTC.

This clonotype was counted many times. V usage is TRBV19 and J usage is TRBJ1-1; the D gene is possibly TRBD1 (5 bases). The germline V and J ends were trimmed by 6 bases and 4 bases, with 18 bases remaining between them. Germline V gene lookup returns CDR1 LNHDA and CDR2 SQIVND (reference sequence). CDR3 size: 15 residues. In nucleotides, the CDR3 is TGTGCCAGTAGGAGTTCCGGGACGGTGACCACTGAAGCTTTCTTT. This gives the protein CASRSSGTVTTEAFF.

This clonotype appeared many times. The V and J genes are TRBV25-1 and TRBJ2-3; D unclear. The CDR3 runs 14 residues. Trimming took off 0 bases at V and 4 bases at J, with 8 bases between the two ends. CDR1 is MGHDK and CDR2 is SYGVNS in the germline V gene. The CDR3 loop is CASSEYGEADTQYF. In DNA, the CDR3 is TGTGCCAGCAGTGAATATGGCGAGGCAGATACGCAGTATTTT.

This clonotype was observed many times. This rearrangement joins TRBV7-9 to TRBJ2-5, with TRBD2 as a possible D gene (5 bases). The germline V gene encodes CDR1 SEHNR and CDR2 FQNEAQ (reference sequence). The CDR3 consists of 13 residues. V was trimmed by 5 bases and J by 7 bases, leaving 14 bases between them. The CDR3 sequence is CASSPPGNRTQYF. As DNA, the CDR3 is TGTGCCAGCAGCCCCCCCGGGAACAGGACCCAGTACTTC.